The 4 T cell receptor beta chains below all came from one sample that was sequenced in a study of tumor and adjacent non-tumor tissue in lung cancer. A modified ARM-PCR protocol with three rounds of nested PCR amplified TCRbeta. MiXCR was run by TCRdb on the multiplex PCR reads, yielding one entry per CDR3 protein. The sample holds approximately 100,000 distinct CDR3 sequences, under 65% seen once. The template was RNA from unsorted bulk tissue. Distant lung tissue was collected more than 3 cm away from the tumor edge. The specimen sequenced was distant non-tumor lung tissue. The receptors originated from a man aged 55-75 years with non-small cell lung cancer.

The chain couples TRBV11-1 to TRBJ2-2, with a possible D match to TRBD2 (5 bases). The CDR3 extends over 12 amino acids. The germline gives CDR1 SGHAT, CDR2 FQDESV (reference sequence). CDR3 region: CVNSRRTGELFF. CDR3 sequence (DNA): TGTGTCAACAGCCGGAGGACCGGGGAGCTGTTTTTT.

This clonotype occurred a few times. V and J are TRBV18 and TRBJ1-6, with D hard to call. Germline CDR1 and CDR2: KGHSH and LQKENI. The CDR3 extends over 13 amino acids. The ends were cut back, 2 bases at V and 7 bases at J, with 6 bases in the middle. The CDR3 reads CASSPGLNSPLHF. DNA for the CDR3: TGTGCCAGCTCACCAGGGTTAAATTCACCCCTCCACTTT.

This clonotype has at least ten counts. This rearrangement joins TRBV7-8 to TRBJ2-1; the D is unclear. Trimming removed 2 bases at V and 0 bases at J, with 8 bases between. This CDR3 region has 15 residues. Germline V gene data show CDR1 as SGHVS and CDR2 as FQNEAQ. The CDR3 bases are TGTGCCAGCAGCTTACCGGTGAGCTCCTACAATGAGCAGTTCTTC. Protein product: CASSLPVSSYNEQFF.

This clonotype was counted between two and nine times. At one end, the junction sequence differs from germline, possibly due to a read error. V is TRBV7-7 and J is TRBJ2-5; TRBD2 agrees at 9 bases. CDR3 length: 17 amino acids. The V gene's germline CDR1 is SSHAT and CDR2 FNYEAQ (reference sequence). The CDR3 bases are TGTGCTAGCAGCTTAACGCTAGCGGGACCCAAACAAGAGACCCAGTACTTC. Its translation is CASSLTLAGPKQETQYF.